One sample yielded the 17 T cell receptor beta chains listed below, sequenced in a study of blood T cells in healthy people across ages. Next came a second PCR, run for about 6 to 11 cycles, which used a sample-barcoded 5' primer along with a J-beta primer mix. MiXCR, applied by TCRdb to the 5' RACE reads, yields one record per CDR3 protein. This repertoire shows under 950,000 distinct CDR3 sequences, 20% to 25% found once; its top ten account for 22%. The sequencing sample was made of blood. The receptor set was obtained from a man between 65 and 85 years old in good health.

The V gene is TRBV3-1, the J gene TRBJ2-1, with D tentatively TRBD2 (6 bases). There are 14 residues in the CDR3. Deletions cut 1 base from V and 5 bases from J, with 9 bases between. Germline V gene data show CDR1 as LGHDT and CDR2 as YNNKEL (reference sequence). The CDR3 sequence is CASSQVRGDNEQFF. CDR3 nucleotide sequence: TGTGCCAGCAGCCAAGTGCGGGGAGACAATGAGCAGTTCTTC.

A few counts support this clonotype. The chain combines TRBV7-6 with TRBJ1-3; 9 nucleotides line up with TRBD1. V gave up 5 bases and J gave up 3 bases; unmatched junction bases: 2. The CDR3 spans 14 residues. Germline V gene sequence: CDR1 SGHVS, CDR2 FNYEAQ. The CDR3 DNA sequence: TGTGCCAGCAGCGAGGGACAGGGTGGAAACACCATATATTTT. Its protein is CASSEGQGGNTIYF.

A few counts support this clonotype. The genes are TRBV12-3 or TRBV12-4 and TRBJ1-4; D not resolved. This CDR3 comprises 11 residues. The germline V and J ends were trimmed by 8 bases and 8 bases, with 9 bases remaining between them. The CDR3 reads CASRREEKLFF. CDR3 in DNA: TGTGCCAGCCGCCGTGAGGAAAAACTGTTTTTT.

The chain couples TRBV6-5 to TRBJ1-2; D unresolved. V was cut by 7 bases and J by 1 base, with 13 bases left in between. The CDR3 is 14 amino acids. Germline V gives CDR1 MNHEY, CDR2 SVGAGI. The DNA for the CDR3 is TGTGCCAGCACCTCGCCGGGCAGTAACTATGGCTACACCTTC. Its translation is CASTSPGSNYGYTF.

This chain joins TRBV19 and TRBJ2-4; 9 bases align to TRBD1. This CDR3 is 16 amino acids long. Germline assignment: CDR1 LNHDA and CDR2 SQIVND (reference sequence). V shed 5 bases and J 0 bases; nucleotides not matched to a gene: 5. As DNA, the CDR3 is TGTGCCAGTAGTGTTGGGACAGGGACAGCCAAAAACATTCAGTACTTC. It codes for CASSVGTGTAKNIQYF.

This clonotype was observed a few times. The chain recombines TRBV6-1 with TRBJ2-1; D gene ambiguous. Germline V gives CDR1 MNHNS, CDR2 SASEGT. The ends were cut back, 2 bases at V and 9 bases at J, with 8 bases in the middle. The CDR3 has 12 residues. This chain's CDR3 is CASSELFGEQFF. CDR3 coding DNA: TGTGCCAGCAGTGAACTTTTTGGTGAGCAGTTCTTC.

The chain has TRBV28 and TRBJ2-1; D possibly corresponds to TRBD2 (5 bases). The CDR3 has 17 amino acids. V lost 6 bases, J lost 4 bases, and 22 bases lay in between. Germline V gives CDR1 MDHEN, CDR2 SYDVKM. CDR3 DNA: TGTGCCAGCAGGCCAACGAAGGACTTAACGAGATACAATGAGCAGTTCTTC. This encodes CASRPTKDLTRYNEQFF.

The chain joins TRBV24-1 to TRBJ2-1; 9 bases fit TRBD1. The CDR3 sequence is 14 residues long. The ends lost 3 bases at V and 8 bases at J; junction bases unmatched: 4. Per the germline V gene, CDR1 is KGHDR and CDR2 is SFDVKD. DNA for the CDR3: TGTGCCACCAGTGATACGGACAGGGGACATGAGCAGTTCTTC. Encoded protein: CATSDTDRGHEQFF.

This clonotype has more than one count but fewer than ten. This chain uses TRBV7-2 with TRBJ2-5; D gene uncertain. Near its end, the DNA agrees better with TRBJ2-7, so the J call may be wrong. Germline CDR1 SGHTA, CDR2 FQGNSA. The CDR3 sequence is 14 residues long. CDR3 bases: TGTGCCAGCAGCCTCGCCAGCGTGAACTACGAGCAGTACGTC. As protein: CASSLASVNYEQYV.

The table lists this clonotype with a few counts. V gene TRBV29-1 combines with J gene TRBJ1-1; possibly TRBD1 for D (5 bases). The CDR3 loop spans 13 amino acids. Per germline, CDR1 SQVTM and CDR2 ANQGSEA. The V end lost 7 bases, the J end lost 2 bases, and 14 bases lay between the germline ends. The CDR3 DNA is TGCAGCGCCGACAGAAGCATTAACACTGAAGCTTTCTTT. This sequence encodes CSADRSINTEAFF. The full variable domain, its missing parts supplied by reference TRBV29-1 and TRBJ1-1, is SAVISQKPSRDICQRGTSLTIQCQVDSQVTMMFWYRQQPGQSLTLIATANQGSEATYESGFVIDKFPISRPNLTFSTLTVSNMSPEDSSIYLCSADRSINTEAFFGQGTRLTVV.

The chain carries TRBV24-1 and TRBJ2-5; D uncertain. The J call could be wrong; TRBJ2-7 is a better fit for the DNA end. Germline V gene lookup returns CDR1 KGHDR and CDR2 SFDVKD. There are 14 residues in the CDR3. The CDR3 reads CATSDLRQKYEQYV. The CDR3 nucleotides are TGTGCCACCAGTGATTTGAGACAAAAGTACGAGCAGTACGTC.

This clonotype has just a few counts. The chain carries TRBV4-2 and TRBJ2-1, with 9 bases fitting TRBD2. The CDR3 is 16 residues long. J was trimmed by 8 bases and V by 0 bases; bases with no gene match: 8. The germline CDR1 and CDR2 sequences are LGHNA and YNFKEQ. CDR3 amino acids: CASSQDSGGGADEQFF. As DNA, the CDR3 is TGTGCCAGCAGCCAAGATTCGGGCGGGGGGGCCGATGAGCAGTTCTTC.

This clonotype has more than one count but fewer than ten. The chain joins TRBV5-5 to TRBJ1-2; D ambiguous. The V end was cut by 3 bases, the J end by 8 bases, with 8 bases between. The CDR3 is 11 amino acids. Germline V gives CDR1 SGHKS, CDR2 YYEKEE (reference sequence). CDR3 nucleotide sequence: TGTGCCAGCAGCTCGGACTGGGGCTACACCTTC. Translation: CASSSDWGYTF.

This sequence joins TRBV7-2 and TRBJ2-3, with 7 nucleotides matching TRBD1. Trimming cost V 2 bases and J 0 bases; bases outside gene matches: 5. This CDR3 has 16 amino acids. Germline V CDR1 and CDR2: SGHTA, FQGNSA. The CDR3 protein is CASSLTGTESTDTQYF. CDR3 coding DNA: TGTGCCAGCAGCTTAACCGGGACAGAGAGCACAGATACGCAGTATTTT.

The V gene is TRBV4-1, the J gene TRBJ1-2; D possibly corresponds to TRBD1 (5 bases). V lost 0 bases and J 3 bases, leaving 11 bases between the germline ends. CDR1 and CDR2 (germline): MGHRA, YSYEKL. The CDR3 runs to 15 residues. Here the CDR3 DNA reads TGCGCCAGCAGCCAAGATTGGGGCGCCGACTATGGCTACACCTTC. This codes for CASSQDWGADYGYTF.

The rearrangement uses TRBV7-2 and TRBJ1-2; 8 nucleotides align to TRBD1. The V gene's germline CDR1 is SGHTA and CDR2 FQGNSA. V dropped 2 bases and J dropped 2; count of bases not matched to a gene: 7. The CDR3 contains 16 residues. CDR3 sequence reads: CASSLRGQEGNYGYTF. CDR3 bases: TGTGCCAGCAGCTTAAGGGGACAGGAGGGGAACTATGGCTACACCTTC.

This sequence joins TRBV5-1 and TRBJ1-4; 10 nucleotides agree with TRBD1. The CDR3 contains 16 residues. Germline lookup yields CDR1 SGHRS and CDR2 YFSETQ. V dropped 4 bases and J dropped 6; count of bases not matched to a gene: 9. CDR3: CASSTSPGTGDEKLFF. For the CDR3, the DNA is TGCGCCAGCAGCACAAGTCCCGGGACAGGGGATGAAAAACTGTTTTTT.